A single sample is the source of the 28 T cell receptor beta chains below, sequenced in a study of cytomegalovirus exposure and HLA in healthy donors. The PCR employed 60 Vbeta primers together with 13 Jbeta primers. TCRdb's table, derived via immunoSEQ multiplex PCR, lists solely in-frame clones and lacks some. The sample lists some 110,000 clones; over 60% were seen once. Sequenced input: PBMCs. The receptors here all came from a man between 18 and 35 years old in good health and CMV-seronegative.

In this sample, this clone turned up a few times. The genes are TRBV30 and TRBJ1-2; 11 bases are a match to TRBD1. Germline V CDR1 and CDR2: GTSNPN, SVGIG (reference sequence). V lost 4 bases to trimming and J lost 7 bases; unmatched junction nucleotides: 14. The CDR3 has 16 residues. CDR3 bases: TGTGCCTGGACCTTCCCCCGGACAGGGGGCGGGGGTGGCTACACCTTC. Its translation is CAWTFPRTGGGGGYTF.

V usage is TRBV16 and J usage is TRBJ1-3; no clear D gene. CDR1 and CDR2 from the germline V gene are KGHSY and FQNENV. This CDR3 is built from 12 residues. Trimming pared 1 base from V and 8 bases from J, leaving 6 bases between. In DNA, the CDR3 is TGTGCCAGCAGCCAATACGGGGACACCATATATTTT. Protein: CASSQYGDTIYF.

This clone was seen only once. The V call is TRBV7-8, the J call TRBJ2-7; 9 bases match TRBD1. Germline V gene lookup returns CDR1 SGHVS and CDR2 FQNEAQ. Losses at the gene ends were 4 bases for V and 5 bases for J; bases not matched to a gene: 9. CDR3 length equals 15 residues. CDR3 region: CASSSGGTGSHEQYF. The CDR3 DNA reads TGTGCCAGCAGCTCAGGGGGGACAGGGTCCCACGAGCAGTACTTC.

This chain joins TRBV5-4 and TRBJ1-3, with a possible D match to TRBD1 (5 bases). The V gene's germline CDR1 is SGHNT and CDR2 YYREEE (reference sequence). The CDR3 runs to 17 residues. V dropped 4 bases and J dropped 0 bases, with 17 bases sitting between them. The CDR3 reads CASSNRAGTSSGNTIYF. DNA for the CDR3: TGTGCCAGCAGCAACCGGGCGGGGACCAGCTCTGGAAACACCATATATTTT.

This clone occurred a few times. The chain carries TRBV19 and TRBJ2-7; 7 bases are shared with TRBD1. V trimming: 4 bases; J trimming: 4 bases; junction bases outside the gene matches: 13. The CDR3 runs 16 residues. Germline-derived CDR1 and CDR2 are LNHDA and SQIVND (reference sequence). DNA of the CDR3: TGTGCCAGTAGTAGGTCAGGACAGGTAAAGAATTACGAGCAGTACTTC. Translating gives CASSRSGQVKNYEQYF.

This sequence joins TRBV28 and TRBJ2-1, with TRBD2 identical over 12 bases. The CDR3 totals 14 residues. The V gene end was trimmed by 8 bases and the J gene end by 7 bases; junction bases not matched to a gene: 6. From germline, CDR1 is MDHEN and CDR2 SYDVKM. CDR3 protein: CASVTSGRSNEQFF. The CDR3 bases are TGTGCCAGCGTGACTAGCGGGAGATCTAATGAGCAGTTCTTC.

The rearrangement joins TRBV9 to TRBJ2-7; D is unclear. Germline CDR1 SGDLS, CDR2 YYNGEE. The CDR3 contains 14 residues. Trimming shortened V by 1 base and J by 3 bases, and 11 bases separated the two germline ends. The CDR3 region is CASSVLQVGYEQYF. Here the CDR3 DNA reads TGTGCCAGCAGCGTACTCCAGGTTGGCTACGAGCAGTACTTC.

There are a few counts of this clone. V usage is TRBV6-1 and J usage is TRBJ1-1; D gene unclear. The germline V and J ends were trimmed by 4 bases and 5 bases, with 5 bases remaining between them. CDR3 length equals 11 residues. CDR1 is MNHNS and CDR2 is SASEGT in the germline V gene. The CDR3 region is CASSGRTEAFF. The CDR3 coding sequence is TGTGCCAGCAGTGGGCGGACTGAAGCTTTCTTT.

The chain's CDR3 is CASSFAGVTYEQYF. In DNA form, the CDR3 reads TGTGCCAGCAGCTTTGCCGGGGTTACCTACGAGCAGTACTTC. The chain carries TRBV7-2 and TRBJ2-7, with D possibly TRBD2 on 5 matching bases. V lost 3 bases, J lost 2 bases, and 11 bases lay in between. The length of the CDR3 is 14 residues. Germline V CDR1 and CDR2: SGHTA, FQGNSA.

The chain is built from TRBV5-1 and TRBJ2-7, with D possibly matching TRBD2 (6 bases). This CDR3 is built from 15 residues. CDR1 and CDR2 from the germline V gene are SGHRS and YFSETQ. Between the trimmed V and J ends, which lost 0 bases and 3 bases, there was a span of 13 bases. The DNA of the CDR3 is TGCGCCAGCAGCTTGGATAAGGCGGGGTACTACGAGCAGTACTTC. Its protein is CASSLDKAGYYEQYF.

The gene calls are TRBV21-1 and TRBJ2-3; the table's D call of TRBD2 was not tested on the DNA. TRBV21-1 is tagged as a pseudogene. The CDR3 has 14 amino acids. CDR3 sequence: CASSPRRKTDTQYF. As DNA, the CDR3 is TGTGCCAGCAGCCCGCGCCGTAAGACAGATACGCAGTATTTT.

The genes are TRBV7-8 and TRBJ1-5, with D hard to call. The ends were cut back, 0 bases at V and 6 bases at J, with 9 bases in the middle. In germline, CDR1 is SGHVS, CDR2 FQNEAQ. This CDR3 spans 14 amino acids. This CDR3 is CASSLARVGQPQHF. The CDR3 DNA reads TGTGCCAGCAGCTTAGCGCGGGTGGGTCAGCCCCAGCATTTT.

The chain employs TRBV29-1 and TRBJ2-5; TRBD1 might be the D (6 bases). CDR3 size: 12 residues. CDR1 SQVTM and CDR2 ANQGSEA come from the germline V gene. V dropped 6 bases and J dropped 3 bases, with 11 bases sitting between them. The chain's CDR3 is CSVSRQEETQYF. The CDR3 DNA reads TGCAGCGTAAGCCGACAGGAAGAGACCCAGTACTTC.

A word on this clone: At one of its ends the junction is not consistent with the germline gene, which may arise from a read error. V usage is TRBV9 and J usage is TRBJ2-7; 9 positions match TRBD1. The CDR3 runs to 14 residues. Per the germline V gene, CDR1 is SGDLS and CDR2 is YYNGEE. This CDR3 reads CASSTGTGRYVQYF. The CDR3 DNA follows: TGTGCCAGCAGCACCGGGACAGGGAGGTACGTGCAGTACTTC.

The chain is built from TRBV10-1 and TRBJ1-4; 9 nucleotides match TRBD1. This CDR3 spans 14 amino acids. The ends lost 4 bases at V and 8 bases at J; junction bases unmatched: 5. Germline V gene sequence: CDR1 WNHNN, CDR2 SYGVQD (reference sequence). The CDR3 reads CASSAGTGKEKLFF. In DNA form, the CDR3 reads TGCGCCAGCAGTGCGGGGACAGGGAAAGAAAAACTGTTTTTT.

This CDR3 reads CASSLVGGSGNTIYF. The CDR3 DNA is TGTGCCAGCAGTTTAGTGGGGGGGTCTGGAAACACCATATATTTT. The V gene is TRBV28, the J gene TRBJ1-3; a weak D match, TRBD1 (5 bases). The CDR3 runs 15 residues. The V gene lost 2 bases and the J gene lost 1 base, with 9 bases spanning the gap. The germline V gene encodes CDR1 MDHEN and CDR2 SYDVKM.

This chain links TRBV9 with TRBJ2-5; TRBD1 matches 8 bases. The CDR3 is 16 amino acids. The ends lost 0 bases at V and 0 bases at J; junction bases unmatched: 4. Germline-derived CDR1 and CDR2 are SGDLS and YYNGEE. The CDR3 here is CASSVGGQGHQETQYF. In nucleotides, the CDR3 is TGTGCCAGCAGCGTAGGAGGACAGGGACACCAAGAGACCCAGTACTTC. The variable domain in full, with the rest retrieved from reference TRBV9 and TRBJ2-5, is DSGVTQTPKHLITATGQRVTLRCSPRSGDLSVYWYQQSLDQGLQFLIQYYNGEERAKGNILERFSAQQFPDLHSELNLSSLELGDSALYFCASSVGGQGHQETQYFGPGTRLLVL.

The rearrangement uses TRBV25-1 and TRBJ1-1; D call uncertain. The CDR3 loop spans 15 amino acids. Germline V lookup: CDR1 MGHDK, CDR2 SYGVNS. Trimming shortened V by 6 bases and J by 6 bases, and 20 bases separated the two germline ends. This chain's CDR3 is CASRTTGPGGPEAFF. The CDR3 DNA reads TGTGCCAGCAGAACAACTGGGCCAGGAGGACCTGAAGCTTTCTTT.

This clone was found a few times. J is TRBJ2-1 and V is TRBV6-5, with a possible D match to TRBD1 (5 bases). The ends were cut back, 2 bases at V and 9 bases at J, with 8 bases in the middle. The CDR3 runs to 12 residues. The germline CDR1 and CDR2 sequences are MNHEY and SVGAGI. In nucleotides, the CDR3 is TGTGCCAGCAGTTACAGGGGTGGTGAGCAGTTCTTC. This translates into CASSYRGGEQFF.

This sequence joins TRBV7-9 and TRBJ2-5; D is perhaps TRBD2 (6 bases). The CDR3 has 12 residues. The V gene's germline CDR1 is SEHNR and CDR2 FQNEAQ (reference sequence). V gave up 2 bases and J gave up 5 bases, with 6 bases separating them. The chain's CDR3 is CASSLSGETQYF. CDR3 DNA: TGTGCCAGCAGCTTAAGCGGGGAGACCCAGTACTTC.

The rearrangement uses TRBV28 and TRBJ2-7, with D uncertain. The germline V gene has CDR1 MDHEN and CDR2 SYDVKM. The V gene lost 2 bases and the J gene lost 4 bases, with 6 bases spanning the gap. The CDR3 has 12 amino acids. CDR3 loop: CASSLTRYEQYF. DNA for the CDR3: TGTGCCAGCAGTTTAACCAGGTACGAGCAGTACTTC.

The V and J genes are TRBV7-2 and TRBJ2-7, with 10 bases that match TRBD2. Germline loops: CDR1 SGHTA, CDR2 FQGNSA. V lost 3 bases and J lost 5; bases outside the gene matches: 7. This CDR3 comprises 15 residues. CDR3 coding DNA: TGTGCCAGCAGCTTCCTAGCGGGAGCTCCGCACGAGCAGTACTTC. Translation gives CASSFLAGAPHEQYF.

The V and J genes are TRBV5-4 and TRBJ2-5; 9 positions match TRBD2. This CDR3 contains 15 residues. Unmatched junction bases numbered 5, after V lost 1 base and J lost 4 bases. CDR1 is SGHNT and CDR2 is YYREEE in the germline V gene (reference sequence). Here the CDR3 DNA reads TGTGCCAGCAGCTTGTATGCTAGCGGGGTAGAGACCCAGTACTTC. Protein product: CASSLYASGVETQYF.

DNA for the CDR3: TGTGCCATCAGTGAAGGTGAGACAGGTCGTCGTCAGCCCCAGCATTTT. Its translation is CAISEGETGRRQPQHF. This chain connects TRBV10-3 to TRBJ1-5, with D possibly matching TRBD1 (6 bases). Per the germline V gene, CDR1 is ENHRY and CDR2 is SYGVKD. V dropped 3 bases and J dropped 6 bases, with 18 bases sitting between them. The CDR3 consists of 16 residues.

This clone was picked up a small number of times. The rearrangement uses TRBV4-1 and TRBJ1-1, with a possible D match to TRBD1 (6 bases). V lost 2 bases, J lost 3 bases, and 13 bases lay in between. Germline assignment: CDR1 MGHRA and CDR2 YSYEKL. This CDR3 is 15 amino acids long. CDR3 region: CASSQPGVGDTEAFF. The CDR3 nucleotides read TGCGCCAGCAGCCAACCAGGGGTGGGGGACACTGAAGCTTTCTTT.

The V and J genes are TRBV5-4 and TRBJ2-7; weak D call: TRBD1 (6 bases). Germline V gene data show CDR1 as SGHNT and CDR2 as YYREEE (reference sequence). The V end was cut by 2 bases, the J end by 1 base, with 13 bases between. The CDR3 consists of 15 residues. The CDR3 region is CASSFTGRWSYEQYF. The CDR3 coding sequence is TGTGCCAGCAGCTTTACAGGGAGATGGTCCTACGAGCAGTACTTC. Combining the CDR3 with reference TRBV5-4 and TRBJ2-7 gives the whole variable domain ETGVTQSPTHLIKTRGQQVTLRCSSQSGHNTVSWYQQALGQGPQFIFQYYREEENGRGNFPPRFSGLQFPNYSSELNVNALELDDSALYLCASSFTGRWSYEQYFGPGTRLTVT.

Comments on this clone: Other DNA sequences within the sample encode an identical CDR3. This sequence joins TRBV5-6 and TRBJ2-2; TRBD1 matches at 9 bases. Trimming cost V 3 bases and J 3 bases; bases outside gene matches: 3. Per germline, CDR1 SGHDT and CDR2 YYEEEE. This CDR3 contains 15 residues. The CDR3, as DNA: TGTGCCAGCAGCTGGGGACAGGGTGACACCGGGGAGCTGTTTTTT. Amino acids: CASSWGQGDTGELFF.

The genes are TRBV18 and TRBJ2-3; D unresolved. The V end lost 2 bases, the J end lost 4 bases, and 4 bases lay between the germline ends. The CDR3 extends over 12 amino acids. CDR1 is KGHSH, CDR2 LQKENI, per germline. CDR3 coding DNA: TGTGCCAGCTCACCATCCGCAGATACGCAGTATTTT. Protein product: CASSPSADTQYF.